This TCR beta chain is from a study of blood T cell repertoires in COVID-19. This table comes from immunoSEQ multiplex PCR, and its TCRdb copy is limited to in-frame clones, with some not included. Among over 200,000 clones listed, roughly 90% were seen once. J gave up 1 base and V 6 bases, and 5 bases lay outside the gene matches. Germline V gene lookup returns CDR1 MNHEY and CDR2 SMNVEV (reference sequence). The CDR3 is made up of 15 amino acids. What was sequenced was PBMCs or T cells enriched from blood (not recorded which). The sequence came from a woman aged 25 to 39 with acute COVID-19. The V and J genes are TRBV27 and TRBJ1-1, with TRBD1 matching 10 bases. The CDR3 DNA is TGTGCCAGCAGGAGACAGGGGGCGCAGAACACTGAAGCTTTCTTT. It codes for CASRRQGAQNTEAFF.